Listed below are T cell receptor beta chains from one sample, sequenced in a study of cytomegalovirus exposure and HLA in healthy donors. TCRdb keeps only in-frame clones here, not all; method: immunoSEQ multiplex PCR. In the table there are about 160,000 clones, less than 80% of which are singletons. Material for sequencing was PBMCs. The receptors derive from a female donor in good health and CMV-seronegative. Each CDR3 is given with its conserved first and last residue. Each record gives: clone size, V gene, D gene, J gene, CDR3 protein, CDR3 DNA. The D gene is left open where the match is weak. Clone size, where shown, is once, few, many, or a class for clones that have expanded.

NA	TRBV7-2	NA	TRBJ2-1	CASSLGGAGLSRQFF	TGTGCCAGCAGCCTGGGGGGGGCGGGCCTGTCCCGGCAGTTCTTC
once	TRBV7-8	TRBD1	TRBJ2-1	CASSLGGFVREGAIYNEQFF	TGTGCCAGCAGCTTAGGGGGGTTTGTTCGAGAGGGGGCGATTTACAATGAGCAGTTCTTC
NA	TRBV5-1	TRBD2	TRBJ2-5	CASSIAGGPGGEQYF	TGCGCCAGCAGCATAGCGGGGGGGCCCGGAGGAGAGCAGTACTTC
NA	TRBV7-2	NA	TRBJ2-1	CASSHPGNEQFF	TGTGCCAGCAGCCACCCAGGAAACGAGCAGTTCTTC
NA	TRBV28	TRBD1	TRBJ1-5	CASSFLGRGLSNQPQHF	TGTGCCAGCAGTTTTCTCGGCAGGGGGCTTAGCAATCAGCCCCAGCATTTT
NA	TRBV27	TRBD1	TRBJ2-3	CASSPLGRAPTGVAQYF	TGTGCCAGCAGCCCCCTAGGAAGGGCCCCCACAGGGGTGGCGCAGTATTTT
NA	TRBV7-9	TRBD1	TRBJ1-2	CSSSRGTGGFYGYTF	TGTTCCAGCAGCCGTGGGACAGGCGGTTTTTATGGCTACACCTTC
once	TRBV6-1	NA	TRBJ2-2	CASITGTRNTGELFF	TGTGCCAGCATCACAGGGACGAGGAACACCGGGGAGCTGTTTTTT
NA	TRBV30	NA	TRBJ1-5	CAWSSGSSNQPQHF	TGTGCCTGGAGTTCCGGGAGTAGCAATCAGCCCCAGCATTTT
NA	TRBV25-1	NA	TRBJ2-7	CASSENSPYEQYF	TGTGCCAGCAGTGAAAACAGCCCCTACGAGCAGTACTTC
few	TRBV20-1	NA	TRBJ1-2	CSAATPAGYTF	TGCAGTGCAGCGACCCCTGCAGGCTACACCTTC
NA	TRBV5-5	NA	TRBJ1-2	CASSLDQGWGYTF	TGTGCCAGCAGCTTGGATCAGGGATGGGGCTACACCTTC
few	TRBV7-3	NA	TRBJ2-3	CASSLNAGAATDTQYF	TGTGCCAGCAGCTTAAACGCGGGGGCCGCCACAGATACGCAGTATTTT
NA	TRBV4-3	TRBD2	TRBJ2-5	CASSQKRGETQYF	TGCGCCAGCAGCCAGAAGCGGGGAGAGACCCAGTACTTC
NA	TRBV7-2	NA	TRBJ1-1	CASSLSPGRAVRTEAFF	TGTGCCAGCAGCTTATCCCCCGGCAGGGCAGTGAGAACTGAAGCTTTCTTT
NA	TRBV5-8	NA	TRBJ2-1	CASSLVSGHNEQFF	TGTGCCAGCAGCTTGGTTAGCGGACACAATGAGCAGTTCTTC
NA	TRBV2	NA	TRBJ1-2	CASSEPWSPNYGYTF	TGTGCCAGCAGTGAACCCTGGAGTCCCAACTATGGCTACACCTTC
NA	TRBV10-1	NA	TRBJ2-7	CASRTTGRLDEQYF	TGCGCCAGCAGAACGACAGGGAGGCTCGACGAGCAGTACTTC
NA	TRBV10-3	NA	TRBJ1-3	CASGEDGNTIYF	TGTGCCTCTGGGGAGGATGGAAACACCATATATTTT
few	TRBV9	TRBD1	TRBJ1-1	CASTTTGQDNTEAFF	TGTGCCAGCACCACTACCGGACAGGACAACACTGAAGCTTTCTTT
NA	TRBV10-3	TRBD1	TRBJ1-3	CAIRGQSAGNTIYF	TGTGCCATCAGGGGACAGTCTGCTGGAAACACCATATATTTT
NA	TRBV10-3	TRBD2	TRBJ2-3	CAISGAGTRPVTDTQYF	TGTGCCATCAGTGGGGCCGGGACTAGGCCTGTCACAGATACGCAGTATTTT
NA	TRBV18	NA	TRBJ2-3	CASSPPDSGVSGDTQYF	TGTGCCAGCTCACCACCGGACAGCGGGGTTTCCGGAGATACGCAGTATTTT
NA	TRBV18	NA	TRBJ2-2	CASSPFDTGELFF	TGTGCCAGCTCACCTTTCGACACCGGGGAGCTGTTTTTT